A single T cell receptor (beta chain) is shown here with its context. These data belong to a study of T cell changes during pregnancy in multiple sclerosis. Repertoires were generated with immunoSEQ multiplex PCR, while TCRdb's copy carries only in-frame clones and drops some. The data hold 45,000 to 65,000 clones, with 80% to 95% observed a single time. The CDR3 runs to 14 residues. With 2 bases clipped from V and 7 bases from J, the junction kept 5 bases outside the gene matches. Per the germline V gene, CDR1 is SGHDT and CDR2 is YYEEEE. The chain couples TRBV5-6 to TRBJ2-1; TRBD1 aligns across 8 bases. The material sequenced was CD4+ T cells from peripheral blood mononuclear cells, taken in the second trimester of pregnancy. The sequence was collected from a female donor with multiple sclerosis, enrolled in a pregnancy study. This CDR3 is CASSLWDRWNEQFF. The DNA for the CDR3 is TGTGCCAGCAGCTTATGGGACAGGTGGAATGAGCAGTTCTTC.